These T cell receptor beta chains were read from a single sample in a study of T cells in Graves' hyperthyroidism and ophthalmopathy. TCRdb called the multiplex PCR reads again in MiXCR, with one record for every CDR3 protein. The table includes about 560,000 distinct CDR3 sequences, approximately 15% detected once. Input material: blood. Receptor source: a young woman with Graves' hyperthyroidism. Both conserved end residues are part of each CDR3. The order of the fields is V gene, J gene, D gene, clone size, CDR3 DNA, CDR3 protein. A D gene is named only where the DNA matches it firmly. Size tells how often a clone was seen (once, few, many) or the class of an expanded clone, and some rows leave it out.

TRBV12-5,TRBJ2-1,TRBD2,many,TGTGCTAGTGGTTCAGATAGCGGGGGGTTCGATGAGCAGTTCTTC,CASGSDSGGFDEQFF
TRBV10-1,TRBJ2-5,TRBD1,few,TGCGCCAGCAAAGGGACAGGGGTCGGCGAGACCCAGTACTTC,CASKGTGVGETQYF
TRBV20-1,TRBJ2-7,TRBD2,-,TGCAGTGCTAGAGACTGGGGACTAGAGAGCGAGCAGTACTTC,CSARDWGLESEQYF
TRBV6-1,TRBJ2-7,-,many,TGTGCCAGCAGTTGGCCCGGTGACTACGAGCAGTACTTC,CASSWPGDYEQYF
TRBV6-2/TRBV6-3,TRBJ2-4,-,-,TGTGCCAGCAGTCCCCTCACTAGCGCCAAAAACATTCAGTACTTC,CASSPLTSAKNIQYF
TRBV2,TRBJ2-1,TRBD2,many,TGTGCCAGCAGTAGACTAGCAAACAATGAGCAGTTCTTC,CASSRLANNEQFF
TRBV11-2,TRBJ1-2,TRBD1,many,TGTGCCAGCAGCTCCTCTACGGGACAGCCCTATGGCTACACCTTC,CASSSSTGQPYGYTF
TRBV12-3/TRBV12-4,TRBJ2-2,-,many,TGTGCCAGCAGGGGACAAAACACCGGGGAGCTGTTTTTT,CASRGQNTGELFF
TRBV7-2,TRBJ2-7,-,many,TGTGCCAGCAGCGTTGGACAGTCCCGCCCGTTCTCCTACGAGCAGTACTTC,CASSVGQSRPFSYEQYF
TRBV19,TRBJ1-2,-,-,TGTGCCAGTAGAATAACTACAGGGAATGGCTACACCTTC,CASRITTGNGYTF
TRBV12-3/TRBV12-4,TRBJ2-2,-,many,TGTGCCAGCAGCCCCCGCTGGGGAAACACCGGGGAGCTGTTTTTT,CASSPRWGNTGELFF
TRBV20-1,TRBJ1-2,-,-,TGCAGTGCCCCAGGGGAGGACTACCATGGCTACACCTTC,CSAPGEDYHGYTF
TRBV19,TRBJ2-1,TRBD2,-,TGTGCCAGTAGTACCATAGCGGGATCGGGTGAGCAGTTCTTC,CASSTIAGSGEQFF
TRBV19,TRBJ2-6,TRBD1,few,TGTGCCAGTAGCGAATATTCCCGGGACAGGGGCTCTGGGGCCAACGTCCTGACTTTC,CASSEYSRDRGSGANVLTF
TRBV7-9,TRBJ2-7,-,many,TGTGCCAGCAGCTTAACCAGGGTCTACGAGCAGTACTTC,CASSLTRVYEQYF
TRBV12-3/TRBV12-4,TRBJ2-2,-,many,TGTGCCAGCAGTTTGACGGGAATCGGGGAGCTGTTTTTT,CASSLTGIGELFF
TRBV12-3/TRBV12-4,TRBJ1-6,TRBD1,-,TGTGCCAGCAGCCTCGGGACAGCGAGTTCACCCCTCCACTTT,CASSLGTASSPLHF
TRBV3-1,TRBJ2-3,TRBD2,-,TGTGCCAGCAGCCAAGATCGGGTTAAGGGAGGGCCGACAGATACGCAGTATTTT,CASSQDRVKGGPTDTQYF
TRBV12-3/TRBV12-4,TRBJ2-1,TRBD1,many,TGTGCCAGCAGGACCTCGGGACAGGGGACCCAAGGCTCCTACAATGAGCAGTTCTTC,CASRTSGQGTQGSYNEQFF
TRBV12-3/TRBV12-4,TRBJ2-1,TRBD2,many,TGTGCCAGCAGTTTGGGGACTAGCGCAGGGAGTGATGAGCAGTTCTTC,CASSLGTSAGSDEQFF
TRBV30,TRBJ2-5,-,many,TGTGCCTGGAGCCCTGGGGCGAGTGAGACCCAGTACTTC,CAWSPGASETQYF
TRBV6-5,TRBJ1-6,-,many,TGTGCCAGCAGTTACTCGACTCCGCTTGATTCACCCCTCCACTTT,CASSYSTPLDSPLHF
TRBV6-1,TRBJ1-1,-,many,TGTGCCAGCAGTCCTCGGACAGATGTGGGTGAAGCTTTCTTT,CASSPRTDVGEAFF
TRBV7-2,TRBJ2-1,TRBD1,many,TGTGCCAGCAGCTTAGCAGGGACAGTGGAAGTTAATGAGCAGTTCTTC,CASSLAGTVEVNEQFF
TRBV5-1,TRBJ2-1,-,-,TGCGCCAGCAGCTTGGGGTACGGGGGCTCCTACAATGACCAGTTCTTC,CASSLGYGGSYNDQFF
TRBV29-1,TRBJ2-7,-,-,TGCAGCGTGCAGGACGTAACCTACGAGCAGTACTTC,CSVQDVTYEQYF
TRBV12-3/TRBV12-4,TRBJ2-3,-,few,TGTGCCAGTACGACTAGATTTAACACAGATACGCAGTATTTT,CASTTRFNTDTQYF
TRBV5-1,TRBJ1-1,TRBD1,many,TGCGCCAGCAGCCTGACGGGACAGCCCGATTTTGCTGAAGCTTTCTTT,CASSLTGQPDFAEAFF
TRBV2,TRBJ2-7,-,many,TGTGCCAGCAGTGAAGACAGAGCCTACGAGCAGTACTTC,CASSEDRAYEQYF
TRBV12-3/TRBV12-4,TRBJ1-1,TRBD1,many,TGTGCCAGCAGTTTGATGGGGACAGGGGGAACTGAAGCTTTCTTT,CASSLMGTGGTEAFF
TRBV5-1,TRBJ2-7,-,few,TGCGCCAGCAGCTTGGTGGTGGACTACGAGCAGTACTTC,CASSLVVDYEQYF
TRBV13,TRBJ2-3,TRBD1,many,TGTGCCAGCAGCTTTCGACAGGGGGTGAGAGTAACAGATACGCAGTATTTT,CASSFRQGVRVTDTQYF
TRBV7-9,TRBJ2-5,TRBD1,-,TGTGCCAGCAGCGGTGGGACAGAAGGTTTGAGGGAGACCCAGTACTTC,CASSGGTEGLRETQYF
TRBV7-8,TRBJ1-2,-,many,TGTGCCAGCAGCTATCAATTTGGACGGAACTATGGCTACACCTTC,CASSYQFGRNYGYTF
TRBV20-1,TRBJ2-2,TRBD2,-,TGCAGTGCTAGGAGTCTAGCGGGAGAGGACACCGGGGAGCTGTTTTTT,CSARSLAGEDTGELFF
TRBV19,TRBJ2-7,TRBD1,once,TGTGCCAGTAGCGCCCTTCCCGGACAGGGATCCTACGAGCAGTACTTC,CASSALPGQGSYEQYF
TRBV20-1,TRBJ2-7,TRBD1,-,TGCAGTGCTAGACCCCTCCGGGACAGTCCTTTTAGATTGGAAAGGCAGTACTTC,CSARPLRDSPFRLERQYF
TRBV20-1,TRBJ2-3,TRBD2,-,TGCAGTGCTGGGACTAGCGGGGGGAGGACAGATACGCAGTATTTT,CSAGTSGGRTDTQYF
TRBV19,TRBJ2-1,-,-,TGTGCCAGCAGCCCGGACCATTACAATGAGCAGTTCTTC,CASSPDHYNEQFF
TRBV7-2,TRBJ2-7,-,-,TGTGCCAGCAGCCCCATTTCGGGGGAGCAGTACTTC,CASSPISGEQYF
TRBV20-1,TRBJ1-3,-,few,TGCAGTGCTTTACCCCTCAGGGACGACTCTGGAAACACCATATATTTT,CSALPLRDDSGNTIYF
TRBV3-1,TRBJ2-1,-,many,TGTGCCAGCAGCGGACTTGCGGGTGGGGGCAATGAGCAGTTCTTC,CASSGLAGGGNEQFF
TRBV5-1,TRBJ2-3,-,-,TGCGCCAGCAGCTTGGCCATAAGTGGGACGGCGAGCGGCACAGATACGCAGTATTTT,CASSLAISGTASGTDTQYF
TRBV20-1,TRBJ1-1,-,few,TGCAGTGCTGCCCCGAGAATGGACGGGCCTCCCGGAGCTTTCTTT,CSAAPRMDGPPGAFF
TRBV16,TRBJ1-1,-,many,TGTGCCAGCAGCCAAAAGGTTGGCACTGAAGCTTTCTTT,CASSQKVGTEAFF
TRBV14,TRBJ2-7,TRBD2,-,TGTGCCAGCAGCGATAGTCGACTACTAGCGGGATTCTACGAGCAGTACTTC,CASSDSRLLAGFYEQYF
TRBV30,TRBJ2-2,TRBD2,few,TGTGCCGAGACCTCGGCGGGAGATACCGGGGAGCTGTTTTTT,CAETSAGDTGELFF
TRBV15,TRBJ1-4,-,few,TGTGCCACCAGCAGGGGCGTTGAGGAAAAACTGTTTTTT,CATSRGVEEKLFF
TRBV18,TRBJ2-5,-,-,TGTGCCAGCTCACCAAACGGGGCGGCCCAAGAGACCCAGTACTTC,CASSPNGAAQETQYF
TRBV7-2,TRBJ2-2,-,many,TGTGCCAGCAGCTTAGCCATGGGGCGAGGCACCGGGGAGCTGTTTTTT,CASSLAMGRGTGELFF